This T cell receptor (beta chain) is from a study of read filtering for tumor transcriptome and immune sequencing. General observations from the study: Even smaller IR-seq throughput identified most shared clonotypes. Single-read clonotypes: about 83% of IR-seq clonotypes (about 3.5% of reads), more than 70% of RNA-seq clonotypes (less than 50% of reads).

Every patient had bone marrow sampled while the disease was active. This clonotype was detected many times. The target antigen is unknown. Per germline, CDR1 SGHNT and CDR2 YYREEE (reference sequence). Germline trimming cut 0 bases from V and 8 bases from J; bases unmatched to any gene: 2. The CDR3 runs to 14 residues. This library used around 400 ng RNA and molecular barcoded adaptors spanning alpha/delta and beta/gamma chains. In TCRdb, the reads were re-called with MiXCR into one record per CDR3 protein. Of around 140,000 distinct CDR3 sequences listed, approximately 13% are singletons. The sample was a population of CD138-negative cells sorted from bone marrow. The receptor comes from a donor at least 40 years old with multiple myeloma. The chain couples TRBV5-4 to TRBJ2-3; 11 bases map to TRBD2. CDR3 sequence (DNA): TGTGCCAGCAGCTTGGGGACTAGCGGGTCTACGCAGTATTTT. Protein product: CASSLGTSGSTQYF.